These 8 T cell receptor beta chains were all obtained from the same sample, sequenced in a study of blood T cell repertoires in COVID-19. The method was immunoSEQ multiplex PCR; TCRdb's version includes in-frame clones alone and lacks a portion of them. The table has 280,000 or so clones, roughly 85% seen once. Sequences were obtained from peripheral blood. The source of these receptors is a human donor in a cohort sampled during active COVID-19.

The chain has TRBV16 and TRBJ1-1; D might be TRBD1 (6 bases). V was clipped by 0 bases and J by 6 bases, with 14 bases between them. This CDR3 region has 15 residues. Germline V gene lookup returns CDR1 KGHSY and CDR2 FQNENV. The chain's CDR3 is CASSQSRGAGAEAFF. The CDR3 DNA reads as TGTGCCAGCAGCCAATCGAGGGGGGCGGGAGCTGAAGCTTTCTTT.

CDR3 nucleotides: TGTGCCAGCAGTGGACAGCTCTGGAACACTGAAGCTTTCTTT. Translation gives CASSGQLWNTEAFF. The V call is TRBV2, the J call TRBJ1-1, with D perhaps matching TRBD1 (5 bases). The CDR3 runs to 14 residues. V lost 4 bases and J lost 1, with 10 bases in between. CDR1 is SNHLY, CDR2 FYNNEI, per germline.

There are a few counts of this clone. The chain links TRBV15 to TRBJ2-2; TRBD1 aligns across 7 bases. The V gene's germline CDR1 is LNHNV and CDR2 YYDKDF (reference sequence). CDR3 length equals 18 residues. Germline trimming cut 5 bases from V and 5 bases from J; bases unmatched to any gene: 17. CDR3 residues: CATSAVRTTGSGTGELFF. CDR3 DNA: TGTGCCACCAGCGCCGTCCGCACGACAGGGTCGGGAACCGGGGAGCTGTTTTTT.

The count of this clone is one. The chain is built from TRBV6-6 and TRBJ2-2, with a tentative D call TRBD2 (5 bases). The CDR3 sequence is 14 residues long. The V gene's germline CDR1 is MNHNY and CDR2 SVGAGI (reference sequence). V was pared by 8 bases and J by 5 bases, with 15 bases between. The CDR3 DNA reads TGTGCCAGCCGGGAAAATTATCTGACCGGGGAGCTGTTTTTT. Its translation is CASRENYLTGELFF.

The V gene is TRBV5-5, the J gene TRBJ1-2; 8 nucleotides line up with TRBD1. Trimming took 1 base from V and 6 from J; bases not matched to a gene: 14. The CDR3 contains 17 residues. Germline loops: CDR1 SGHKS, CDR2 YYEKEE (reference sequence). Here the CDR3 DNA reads TGTGCCAGCAGCTTGACCTTGGCCGGGACAGGATTCGATGGCTACACCTTC. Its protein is CASSLTLAGTGFDGYTF.

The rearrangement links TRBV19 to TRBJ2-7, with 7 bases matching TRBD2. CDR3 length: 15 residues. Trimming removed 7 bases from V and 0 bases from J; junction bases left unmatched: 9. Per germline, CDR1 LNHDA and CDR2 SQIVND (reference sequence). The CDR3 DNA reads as TGTGCCAGTAAAGAGGAGGGAGGGAGCTCCTACGAGCAGTACTTC. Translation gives CASKEEGGSSYEQYF.

The CDR3 DNA sequence: TGTGCCAGCAGTTCCACACCGGGACAGTCCACCGGGGAGCTGTTTTTT. Its protein is CASSSTPGQSTGELFF. This chain joins TRBV14 and TRBJ2-2; 7 nucleotides line up with TRBD1. Germline V gene data show CDR1 as SGHDN and CDR2 as FVKESK. CDR3 length: 16 residues. The J segment lost 4 bases and the V segment lost 6 bases, leaving 11 bases of the junction unmatched.

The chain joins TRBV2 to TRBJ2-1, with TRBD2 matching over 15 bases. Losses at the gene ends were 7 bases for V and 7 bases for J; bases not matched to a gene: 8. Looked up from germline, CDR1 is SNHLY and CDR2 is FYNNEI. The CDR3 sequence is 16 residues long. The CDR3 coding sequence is TGTGCCAGCACCCAGAGGACTAGCGGGAGGGGGAATGAGCAGTTCTTC. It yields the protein CASTQRTSGRGNEQFF.